These 3 T cell receptor beta chains share one sample of origin, sequenced in a study of early T cells in non-severe SARS-CoV-2 infection. TCRdb redid the calling of the 5' RACE reads with MiXCR, one entry per CDR3 protein. The sample includes about 58,000 distinct CDR3 sequences, about an eighth seen only once; the top ten take 10%. The sequenced sample consisted of whole blood. These receptors originate from an adult who was a healthcare worker with PCR-confirmed SARS-CoV-2 infection or an uninfected control (not recorded which).

The chain is built from TRBV29-1 and TRBJ2-7; TRBD2 matches at 12 bases. With 6 bases clipped from V and 6 bases from J, the junction kept 9 bases outside the gene matches. CDR1 and CDR2 (germline): SQVTM, ANQGSEA. The CDR3 has 14 amino acids. The CDR3 reads CSVKTSGRSFEQYF. DNA of the CDR3: TGCAGCGTGAAGACTAGCGGGAGATCGTTCGAGCAGTACTTC.

This clonotype was counted many times. The chain employs TRBV6-2 or TRBV6-3 and TRBJ2-7; 11 nucleotides match TRBD1. CDR3 size: 13 residues. Trimming at V came to 4 bases and at J to 10 bases, leaving 6 bases not matched to a gene. CDR1 and CDR2 (germline): MNHEY, SVGEGT. The CDR3: CASSFPGQGVQYF. CDR3 nucleotide sequence: TGTGCCAGCAGTTTTCCGGGACAGGGGGTTCAGTACTTC.

V gene TRBV5-4 combines with J gene TRBJ1-2, with 8 positions matching TRBD1. This CDR3 has 15 residues. CDR1 and CDR2 (germline): SGHNT, YYREEE (reference sequence). J was trimmed by 8 bases and V by 3 bases; bases with no gene match: 12. The CDR3 DNA follows: TGTGCCAGCAGCTGGGGACAGGTCCCCGGCGGCGGCTACACCTTC. This sequence encodes CASSWGQVPGGGYTF.